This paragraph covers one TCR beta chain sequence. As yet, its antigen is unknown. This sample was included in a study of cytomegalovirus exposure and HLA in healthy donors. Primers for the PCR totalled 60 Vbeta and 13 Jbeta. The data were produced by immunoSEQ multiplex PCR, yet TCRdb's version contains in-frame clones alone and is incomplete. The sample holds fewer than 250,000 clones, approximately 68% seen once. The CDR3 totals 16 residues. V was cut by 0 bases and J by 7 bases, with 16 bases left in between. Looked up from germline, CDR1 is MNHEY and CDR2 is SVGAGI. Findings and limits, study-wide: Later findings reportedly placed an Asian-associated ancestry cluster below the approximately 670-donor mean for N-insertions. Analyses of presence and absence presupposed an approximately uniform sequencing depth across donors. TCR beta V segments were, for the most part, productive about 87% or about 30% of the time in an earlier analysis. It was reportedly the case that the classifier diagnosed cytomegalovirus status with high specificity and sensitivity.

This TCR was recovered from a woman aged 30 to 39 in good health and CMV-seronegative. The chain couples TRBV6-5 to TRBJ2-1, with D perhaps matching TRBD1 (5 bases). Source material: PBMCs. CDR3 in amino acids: CASSYSRTGVGNEQFF. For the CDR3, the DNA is TGTGCCAGCAGTTACTCACGAACAGGAGTTGGAAATGAGCAGTTCTTC.